This entry features one T cell receptor (beta chain) sequence. Antigen unknown. The record originates from a study of radiation and T cells in renal cell carcinoma. Sample time point: blood 4 weeks post-SBRT, at nephrectomy. The treatment was: 15 Gy SBRT to primary tumor, nephrectomy 4 weeks later. After SBRT, blood was collected at 2 and 4 weeks, plus baseline. Data came from immunoSEQ multiplex PCR; TCRdb stores just in-frame clones and leaves some out. This table holds over 85,000 clones, around four fifths found once. Germline CDR1 is WNHNN and CDR2 is SYGVQD (reference sequence). This CDR3 has 15 amino acids. J gave up 4 bases and V 8 bases, and 13 bases lay outside the gene matches. Findings and caveats of the study: Without pretreatment biopsies, baseline tumor clonotype presence was undetermined. From baseline, blood top tumor clonotypes peaked at 2 weeks post-radiation.

This sequence joins TRBV10-1 and TRBJ2-7; 8 positions match TRBD1. Source: blood, taken from a patient whose treatment included radiotherapy and nephrectomy. This clonotype was obtained from a man aged 50-59 years with renal cell carcinoma. CDR3 region: CASGRIAGGRYEQYF. The CDR3 nucleotides read TGCGCCAGCGGCCGGATCGCAGGGGGCCGGTACGAGCAGTACTTC.